This T cell receptor beta chain was observed in a study of blood T cell repertoires in COVID-19. In the study overall: The United States, Italy and Spain provided the acute and convalescent COVID-19 samples. The cDNA or gDNA used as material had been derived from T cells, B-cell-depleted T cells, or PBMCs.

Only a few counts were recorded for this clone. V dropped 7 bases and J dropped 0 bases, with 16 bases sitting between them. CDR1 and CDR2 (germline): SGHRS, YFSETQ. The CDR3 loop spans 15 amino acids. Original data processing: For nucleated cells, counts were estimated from reference gene primer amplification. Libraries were prepared by immunoSEQ multiplex PCR; TCRdb keeps only in-frame clonotypes and omits some of them. The D gene and trimming were derived from the DNA, and the V and J assignments and clone size from that table. The data show roughly 79,000 clones, 87% seen once. The chain recombines TRBV5-1 with TRBJ1-1; unclear D gene. This TCR was sampled from a woman at least 80 years old with active or convalescent COVID-19. The specimen was peripheral blood. CDR3 bases: TGCGCCAGCCGCCAGGACTCTTCTATGAACACTGAAGCTTTCTTT. Its translation: CASRQDSSMNTEAFF.